This passage covers 17 T cell receptor beta chains from one sample sequenced in a study of blood T cell repertoires in COVID-19. This table comes from immunoSEQ multiplex PCR, and its TCRdb copy is limited to in-frame clones, with some not included. The table has about 120,000 clones, approximately 85% seen once; the top ten hold approximately 15%. Sequenced sample: peripheral blood. These receptor sequences come from a woman aged 55-75 years with acute or convalescent COVID-19.

The chain couples TRBV28 to TRBJ1-6, with 7 bases aligning to TRBD1. After removal of 7 bases from V and 7 bases from J, the junction contained 13 bases not matched to a gene. The CDR3 length is 16 residues. Germline V gene sequence: CDR1 MDHEN, CDR2 SYDVKM. In DNA, the CDR3 is TGTGCCAGCAAACCACAGGGGAGAGCGTTGAATTCACCCCTCCACTTT. Protein sequence: CASKPQGRALNSPLHF.

The rearrangement uses TRBV6-2 or TRBV6-3 and TRBJ2-7; the D is unclear. This CDR3 contains 11 residues. The V end lost 4 bases, the J end lost 3 bases, and 4 bases lay between the germline ends. Germline V gene lookup returns CDR1 MNHEY and CDR2 SVGEGT. The CDR3 sequence is CASSSDYEQYF. CDR3 DNA sequence: TGTGCCAGCAGTTCAGACTACGAGCAGTACTTC.

The chain recombines TRBV24-1 with TRBJ1-2, with TRBD1 matching over 8 bases. CDR3 length: 14 amino acids. J was trimmed by 8 bases and V by 4 bases; bases with no gene match: 8. CDR1 is KGHDR and CDR2 is SFDVKD in the germline V gene. This CDR3 is CATSDPWTGRGYTF. DNA for the CDR3: TGTGCCACCAGTGACCCCTGGACAGGGAGAGGCTACACCTTC.

The chain links TRBV19 to TRBJ1-2, with D perhaps TRBD1 (6 bases). The V end was cut by 0 bases, the J end by 6 bases, with 20 bases between. Germline assignment: CDR1 LNHDA and CDR2 SQIVND (reference sequence). There are 17 residues in the CDR3. CDR3 sequence reads: CASSIELLRDTHDGYTF. CDR3 bases: TGTGCCAGTAGTATAGAGCTACTCCGGGACACTCACGATGGCTACACCTTC.

This sequence joins TRBV2 and TRBJ1-6, with D perhaps matching TRBD1 (6 bases). V was shortened by 4 bases and J by 5 bases, with 9 bases between the two germline ends. Germline-derived CDR1 and CDR2 are SNHLY and FYNNEI. The CDR3 has 14 residues. As DNA, the CDR3 is TGTGCCAGCAGTGGAAGGACAGATAATTCACCCCTCCACTTT. This sequence encodes CASSGRTDNSPLHF.

A single count supports this clone. The chain carries TRBV5-1 and TRBJ2-3, with D possibly being TRBD2 (5 bases). Trimming pared 3 bases from V and 0 bases from J, leaving 11 bases between. The germline gives CDR1 SGHRS, CDR2 YFSETQ. The CDR3 contains 15 residues. The chain's CDR3 is CASSSTRTSTDTQYF. Here the CDR3 DNA reads TGCGCCAGCAGCTCCACTCGGACTAGCACAGATACGCAGTATTTT.

In its sample, this clone was seen once. J is TRBJ1-4 and V is TRBV6-2 or TRBV6-3; D perhaps matches TRBD1 (5 bases). Germline CDR1 is MNHEY and CDR2 is SVGEGT. The germline V and J ends were trimmed by 2 bases and 7 bases, with 17 bases remaining between them. The CDR3 length is 16 residues. CDR3 bases: TGTGCCAGCAGTTACAGTGCCCCGGCCGGGGGTGAAAAACTGTTTTTT. This codes for CASSYSAPAGGEKLFF.

V gene TRBV5-6 combines with J gene TRBJ1-1; the match to TRBD1 covers 11 bases. This CDR3 has 16 residues. Per germline, CDR1 SGHDT and CDR2 YYEEEE. V was clipped by 2 bases and J by 4 bases; unmatched bases: 7. In DNA form, the CDR3 reads TGTGCCAGCAGCTTACACACCGGGACAGGGGGCACTGAAGCTTTCTTT. Protein: CASSLHTGTGGTEAFF. The full variable domain, its missing parts supplied by reference TRBV5-6 and TRBJ1-1, is DAGVTQSPTHLIKTRGQQVTLRCSPKSGHDTVSWYQQALGQGPQFIFQYYEEEERQRGNFPDRFSGHQFPNYSSELNVNALLLGDSALYLCASSLHTGTGGTEAFFGQGTRLTVV.

The chain is built from TRBV10-3 and TRBJ2-7; 7 bases match TRBD1. Trimming cost V 0 bases and J 3 bases; bases outside gene matches: 5. Germline CDR1 ENHRY, CDR2 SYGVKD. The CDR3 has 15 residues. The CDR3 is CAISESRDRVYEQYF. CDR3 in DNA: TGTGCCATCAGTGAGTCGAGGGACAGAGTCTACGAGCAGTACTTC.

For this clone: Other DNA variants within this sample encode the same CDR3. The chain carries TRBV19 and TRBJ1-5; 8 bases agree with TRBD1. This CDR3 comprises 17 residues. V was clipped by 1 base and J by 1 base; unmatched bases: 6. Germline V gene lookup returns CDR1 LNHDA and CDR2 SQIVND (reference sequence). Here the CDR3 reads CASSIGQGALSNQPQHF. The CDR3 nucleotides read TGTGCCAGTAGTATAGGGCAGGGGGCACTGAGCAATCAGCCCCAGCATTTT.

V gene TRBV9 combines with J gene TRBJ2-5; TRBD1 might be the D (7 bases). The CDR3 loop spans 15 amino acids. With 0 bases removed from V and 3 bases from J, the gap between germline ends came to 12 bases. The germline CDR1 and CDR2 sequences are SGDLS and YYNGEE. The CDR3 DNA reads as TGTGCCAGCAGCGTAGGAGGCAGGGGGGAAGAGACCCAGTACTTC. Residues: CASSVGGRGEETQYF.

This chain connects TRBV19 to TRBJ2-7; D ambiguous. The germline gives CDR1 LNHDA, CDR2 SQIVND (reference sequence). CDR3 size: 14 residues. V lost 10 bases, J lost 0 bases, and 16 bases lay in between. For the CDR3, the DNA is TGTGCCACCACCCCCGGTGCAAGCTCCTACGAGCAGTACTTC. It yields the protein CATTPGASSYEQYF.

About this clone: The same CDR3 also results from other DNA sequences found in this sample. This chain links TRBV7-2 with TRBJ1-1; 7 bases align to TRBD1. V lost 4 bases and J lost 3; bases outside the gene matches: 2. CDR1 is SGHTA, CDR2 FQGNSA, per germline. This CDR3 has 13 residues. As DNA, the CDR3 is TGTGCCAGCAGCTCCCAGGGGGACACTGAAGCTTTCTTT. Translated: CASSSQGDTEAFF.

This clone was detected ten times or more. The chain combines TRBV19 with TRBJ1-2; 7 bases are shared with TRBD1. The V gene end was trimmed by 6 bases and the J gene end by 5 bases; junction bases not matched to a gene: 12. The germline V gene has CDR1 LNHDA and CDR2 SQIVND (reference sequence). CDR3 length equals 15 residues. The chain's CDR3 is CASSTAGGQSYGYTF. In DNA, the CDR3 is TGTGCCAGTAGCACCGCAGGGGGTCAATCGTATGGCTACACCTTC.

The genes are TRBV21-1 and TRBJ1-2. TRBV21-1 corresponds to a pseudogene. The CDR3 is 16 amino acids. The CDR3 bases are TGTGCCAGCAGCACCTCACTCTCCCTTACGGAGGATGGCTACACCTTC. Its translation: CASSTSLSLTEDGYTF.

The rearrangement links TRBV29-1 to TRBJ2-7; the D gene is possibly TRBD2 (7 bases). Trimming removed 5 bases from V and 5 bases from J, with 22 bases in between. Germline CDR1 is SQVTM and CDR2 is ANQGSEA. This CDR3 spans 15 amino acids. Here the CDR3 DNA reads TGCAGCGTTCGAGGGAGAGGGGGGGAAGGCCACGAGCAGTACTTC. This gives the protein CSVRGRGGEGHEQYF.

The V and J genes are TRBV7-3 and TRBJ2-2; maybe TRBD2 (5 bases). CDR1 SGHTA and CDR2 FQGTGA come from the germline V gene. This CDR3 region has 13 residues. V was pared by 8 bases and J by 4 bases, with 11 bases between. Here the CDR3 DNA reads TGTGCCAGCGGGCTAGCAGTCACCGGGGAGCTGTTTTTT. The encoded protein is CASGLAVTGELFF. The variable domain in full, with the rest retrieved from reference TRBV7-3 and TRBJ2-2, is GAGVSQTPSNKVTEKGKYVELRCDPISGHTALYWYRQSLGQGPEFLIYFQGTGAADDSGLPNDRFFAVRPEGSVSTLKIQRTERGDSAVYLCASGLAVTGELFFGEGSRLTVL.